The sequence of this TCR beta chain was determined in a study of blood T cell repertoires in COVID-19. This table comes from immunoSEQ multiplex PCR, and its TCRdb copy is limited to in-frame clones, with some not included. The table lists over 200,000 clones, about 90% of them singletons, with 1.2% in the top ten. The CDR3 runs 19 residues. CDR1 and CDR2 from the germline V gene are SQVTM and ANQGSEA. Trimming cost V 2 bases and J 2 bases; bases outside gene matches: 12. Participant age was roughly 18 to 95 years, and participants resided in approximately 24 US areas. Each participant's cohort was designated according to participant-reported clinical history.

This TCR was recovered from a man aged 25 to 40 who had recovered from COVID-19. The chain couples TRBV29-1 to TRBJ2-7; TRBD2 aligns across 16 bases. The material sequenced was PBMCs or T cells enriched from blood (not recorded which). The CDR3 DNA is TGCAGCGTTGAATTAGCGGGGACTAGCGGGAGGGCTACTACCTACGAGCAGTACTTC. Translated: CSVELAGTSGRATTYEQYF.